There are many counts of the clone carrying this T cell receptor (beta chain). The sample belongs to a study of early T cells in non-severe SARS-CoV-2 infection. About the study: Sequencing was performed on bulk RNA from unsorted whole blood, leaving chains unpaired.

Germline CDR1 reads SGDLS; CDR2 reads YYNGEE. Trimming cost V 3 bases and J 1 base, with 11 bases left between them. The CDR3 spans 14 residues. Individual cDNA molecules were tagged with unique molecular identifiers. TCRdb fed the 5' RACE reads into MiXCR, producing one record per CDR3 protein. The profile shows roughly 30,000 distinct CDR3 sequences, roughly 4.8% of them singletons. Material: whole blood. This receptor was taken from an adult who was a healthcare worker with PCR-confirmed SARS-CoV-2 infection or an uninfected control (not recorded which). The chain couples TRBV9 to TRBJ2-7, with a weak D call TRBD1 (6 bases). The CDR3 region has the DNA TGTGCCAGCAGCGAGAACCAGGGGTCCTACGAGCAGTACTTC. Protein product: CASSENQGSYEQYF.